The T cell receptor beta chain under discussion was sequenced for a study of PD-1 blockade in mismatch repair-deficient tumors. Background on the study: All were previously treated, progressing patients with some twelve mismatch repair-deficient cancer types. General study points: Tumor-resident clones, often absent from pretreatment blood, expanded after pembrolizumab and then contracted.

Trimming stripped 6 bases from V and 7 bases from J, with 16 bases between. Germline CDR1 and CDR2: MDHEN and SYDVKM. The CDR3 extends over 14 amino acids. Mismatch repair deficiency was confirmed in all patients, by PCR or immunohistochemistry. TCR sequencing covered a few patients who responded to pembrolizumab. In the case of this clone: The antigen remains unidentified.

Only in-frame clones appear in the TCRdb table, and some are missing; sequencing was by immunoSEQ multiplex PCR. The sample yields some 120,000 clones, almost 90% seen once. This clonotype originated in an adult with mismatch repair-deficient cancer. The sequencing used peripheral blood, collected 70 to 72 weeks after starting pembrolizumab. The genes are TRBV28 and TRBJ2-1; tentatively, D is TRBD1 (8 bases). CDR3 sequence (DNA): TGTGCCAGCAGCAGACAGGGGAGGGGGAATGAGCAGTTCTTC. It specifies CASSRQGRGNEQFF.